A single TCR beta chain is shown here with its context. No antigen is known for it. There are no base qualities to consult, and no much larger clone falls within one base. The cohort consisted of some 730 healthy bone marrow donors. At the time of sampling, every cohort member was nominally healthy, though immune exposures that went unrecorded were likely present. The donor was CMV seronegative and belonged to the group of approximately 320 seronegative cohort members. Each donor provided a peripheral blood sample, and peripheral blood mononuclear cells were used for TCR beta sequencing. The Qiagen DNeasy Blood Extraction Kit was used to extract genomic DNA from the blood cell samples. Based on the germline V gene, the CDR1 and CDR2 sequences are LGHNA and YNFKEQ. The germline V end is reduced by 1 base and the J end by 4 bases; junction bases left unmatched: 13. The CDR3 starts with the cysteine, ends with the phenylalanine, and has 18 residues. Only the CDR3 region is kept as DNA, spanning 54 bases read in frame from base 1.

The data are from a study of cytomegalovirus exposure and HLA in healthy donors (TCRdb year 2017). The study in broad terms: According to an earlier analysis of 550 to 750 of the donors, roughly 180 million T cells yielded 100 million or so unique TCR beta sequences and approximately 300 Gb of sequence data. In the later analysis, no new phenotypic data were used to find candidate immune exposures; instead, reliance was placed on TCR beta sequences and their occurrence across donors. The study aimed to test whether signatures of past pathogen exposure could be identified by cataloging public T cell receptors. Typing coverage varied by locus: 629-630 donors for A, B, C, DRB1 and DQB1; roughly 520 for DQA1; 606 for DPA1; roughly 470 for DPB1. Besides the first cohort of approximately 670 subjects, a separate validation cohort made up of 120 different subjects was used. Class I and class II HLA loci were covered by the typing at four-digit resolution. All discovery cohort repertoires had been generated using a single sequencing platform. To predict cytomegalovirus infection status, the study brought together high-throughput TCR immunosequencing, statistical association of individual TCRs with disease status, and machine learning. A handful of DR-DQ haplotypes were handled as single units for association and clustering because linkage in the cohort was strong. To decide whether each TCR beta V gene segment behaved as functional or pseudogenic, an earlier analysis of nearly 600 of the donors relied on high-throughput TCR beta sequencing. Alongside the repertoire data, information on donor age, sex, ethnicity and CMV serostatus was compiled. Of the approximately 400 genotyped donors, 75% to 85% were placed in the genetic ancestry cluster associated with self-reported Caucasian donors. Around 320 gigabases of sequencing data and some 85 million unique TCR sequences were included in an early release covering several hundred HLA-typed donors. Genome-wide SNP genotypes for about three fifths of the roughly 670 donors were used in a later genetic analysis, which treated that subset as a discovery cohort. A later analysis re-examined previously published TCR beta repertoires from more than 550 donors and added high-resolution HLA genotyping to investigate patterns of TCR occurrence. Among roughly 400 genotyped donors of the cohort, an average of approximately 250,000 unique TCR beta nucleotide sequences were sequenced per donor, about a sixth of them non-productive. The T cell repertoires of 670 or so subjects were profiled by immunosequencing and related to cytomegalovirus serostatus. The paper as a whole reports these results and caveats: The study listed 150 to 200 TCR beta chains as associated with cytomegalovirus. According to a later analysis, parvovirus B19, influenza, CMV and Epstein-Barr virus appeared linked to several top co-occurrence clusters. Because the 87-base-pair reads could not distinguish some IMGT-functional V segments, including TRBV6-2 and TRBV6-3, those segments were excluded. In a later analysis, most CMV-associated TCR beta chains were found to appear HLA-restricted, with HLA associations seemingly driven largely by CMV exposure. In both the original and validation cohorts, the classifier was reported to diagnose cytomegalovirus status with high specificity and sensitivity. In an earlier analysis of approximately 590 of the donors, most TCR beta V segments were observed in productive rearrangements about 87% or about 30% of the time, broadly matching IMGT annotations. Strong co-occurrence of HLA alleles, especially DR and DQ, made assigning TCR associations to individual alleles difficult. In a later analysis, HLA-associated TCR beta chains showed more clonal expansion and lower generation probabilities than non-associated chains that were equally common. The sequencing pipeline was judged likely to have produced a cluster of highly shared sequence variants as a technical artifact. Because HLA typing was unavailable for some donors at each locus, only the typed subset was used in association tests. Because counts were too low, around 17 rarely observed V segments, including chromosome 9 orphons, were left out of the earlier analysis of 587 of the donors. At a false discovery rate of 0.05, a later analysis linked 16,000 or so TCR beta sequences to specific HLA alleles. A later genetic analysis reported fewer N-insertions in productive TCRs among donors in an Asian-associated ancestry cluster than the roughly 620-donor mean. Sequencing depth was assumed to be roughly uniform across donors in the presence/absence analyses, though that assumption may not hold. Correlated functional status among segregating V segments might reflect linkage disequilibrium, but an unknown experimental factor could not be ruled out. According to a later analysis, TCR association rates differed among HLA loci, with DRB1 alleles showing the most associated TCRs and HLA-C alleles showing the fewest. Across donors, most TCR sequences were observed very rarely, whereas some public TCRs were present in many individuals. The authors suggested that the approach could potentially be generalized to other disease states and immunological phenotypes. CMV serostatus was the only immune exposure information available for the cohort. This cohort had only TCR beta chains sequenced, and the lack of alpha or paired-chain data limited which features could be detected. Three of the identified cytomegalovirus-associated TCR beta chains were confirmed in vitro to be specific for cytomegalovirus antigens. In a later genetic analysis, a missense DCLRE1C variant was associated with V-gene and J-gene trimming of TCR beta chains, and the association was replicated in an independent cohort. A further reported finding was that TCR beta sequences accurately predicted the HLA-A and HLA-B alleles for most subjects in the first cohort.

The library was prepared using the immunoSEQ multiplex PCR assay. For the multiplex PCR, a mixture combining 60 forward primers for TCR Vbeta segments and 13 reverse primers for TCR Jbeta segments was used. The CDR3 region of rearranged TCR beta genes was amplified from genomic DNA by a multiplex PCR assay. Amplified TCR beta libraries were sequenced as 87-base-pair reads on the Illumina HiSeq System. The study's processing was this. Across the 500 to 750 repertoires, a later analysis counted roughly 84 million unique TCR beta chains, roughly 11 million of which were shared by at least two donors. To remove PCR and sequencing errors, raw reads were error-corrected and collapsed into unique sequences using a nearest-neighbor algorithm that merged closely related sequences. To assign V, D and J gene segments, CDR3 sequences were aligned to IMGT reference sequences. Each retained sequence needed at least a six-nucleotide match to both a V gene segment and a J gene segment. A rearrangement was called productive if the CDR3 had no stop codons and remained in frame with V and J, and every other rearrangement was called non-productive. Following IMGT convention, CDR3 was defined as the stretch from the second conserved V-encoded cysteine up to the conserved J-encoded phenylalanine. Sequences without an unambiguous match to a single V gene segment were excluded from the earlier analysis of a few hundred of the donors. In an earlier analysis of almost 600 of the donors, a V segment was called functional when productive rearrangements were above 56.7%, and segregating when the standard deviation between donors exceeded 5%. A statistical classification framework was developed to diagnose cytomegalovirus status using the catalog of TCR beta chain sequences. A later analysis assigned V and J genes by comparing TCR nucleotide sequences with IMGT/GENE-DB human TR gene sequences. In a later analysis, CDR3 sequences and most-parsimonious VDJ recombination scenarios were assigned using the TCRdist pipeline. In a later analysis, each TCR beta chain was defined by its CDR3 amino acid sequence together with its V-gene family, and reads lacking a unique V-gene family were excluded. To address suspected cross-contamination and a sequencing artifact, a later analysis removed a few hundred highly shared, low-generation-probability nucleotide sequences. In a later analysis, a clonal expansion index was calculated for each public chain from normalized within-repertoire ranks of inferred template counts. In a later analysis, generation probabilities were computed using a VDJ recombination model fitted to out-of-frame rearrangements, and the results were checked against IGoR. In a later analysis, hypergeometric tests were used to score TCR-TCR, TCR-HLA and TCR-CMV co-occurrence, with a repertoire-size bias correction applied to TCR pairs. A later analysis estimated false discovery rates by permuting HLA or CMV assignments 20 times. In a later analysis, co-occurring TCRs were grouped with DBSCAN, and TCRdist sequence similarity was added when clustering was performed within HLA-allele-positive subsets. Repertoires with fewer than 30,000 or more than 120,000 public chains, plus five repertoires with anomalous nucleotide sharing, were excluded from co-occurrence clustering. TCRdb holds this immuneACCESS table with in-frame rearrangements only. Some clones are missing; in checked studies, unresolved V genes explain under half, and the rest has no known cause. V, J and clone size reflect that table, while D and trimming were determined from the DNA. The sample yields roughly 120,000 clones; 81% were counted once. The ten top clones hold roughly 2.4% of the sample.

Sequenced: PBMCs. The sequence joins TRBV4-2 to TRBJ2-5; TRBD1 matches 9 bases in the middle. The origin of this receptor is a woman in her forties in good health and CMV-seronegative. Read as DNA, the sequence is TGTGCCAGCAGCCAAGCTACCCCGGGACAGGGTAATGTAGAGACCCAGTACTTC. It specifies CASSQATPGQGNVETQYF.